A single sample is the source of the 18 T cell receptor beta chains below, sequenced in a study of cytomegalovirus exposure and HLA in healthy donors. The PCR was carried out with 60 Vbeta primers and 13 Jbeta primers. Here immunoSEQ multiplex PCR was the method, and the copy in TCRdb shows in-frame clones only, minus some. This sample's table has tens of thousands of clones. Sequencing was done on a sample of PBMCs. The source is a male donor in good health and CMV-seronegative.

DNA for the CDR3: TGTGCCAGCAGTGCGGCCAGGGGGCTAGCTATAGACACCTTC. It encodes CASSAARGLAIDTF. The rearrangement joins TRBV2 to TRBJ1-2; 8 positions match TRBD1. The V segment lost 4 bases and the J segment 12 bases; nucleotides outside the gene matches: 13. CDR1 and CDR2 (germline): SNHLY, FYNNEI. CDR3 length: 14 amino acids.

The CDR3 DNA follows: TGTGCCAGCACCTTCTCCCGGGGGGATACGCAGTATTTT. Amino acid sequence: CASTFSRGDTQYF. The chain carries TRBV7-2 and TRBJ2-3; D is possibly TRBD2 (6 bases). The CDR3 spans 13 residues. The germline V and J ends were trimmed by 7 bases and 6 bases, with 14 bases remaining between them. CDR1 is SGHTA and CDR2 is FQGNSA in the germline V gene. Full variable domain (rest looked up from reference TRBV7-2 and TRBJ2-3): GAGVSQSPSNKVTEKGKDVELRCDPISGHTALYWYRQSLGQGLEFLIYFQGNSAPDKSGLPSDRFSAERTGGSVSTLTIQRTQQEDSAVYLCASTFSRGDTQYFGPGTRLTVL.

This chain uses TRBV28 with TRBJ1-1; D may be TRBD1 (5 bases). This CDR3 has 14 residues. With 7 bases removed from V and 6 bases from J, the gap between germline ends came to 18 bases. Germline values: CDR1 MDHEN, CDR2 SYDVKM. The CDR3 DNA sequence: TGTGCCAGCACCCATGGGGGGGTCGCTCCTGAAGCTTTCTTT. Translated: CASTHGGVAPEAFF.

The V call is TRBV4-3, the J call TRBJ2-3; 9 bases fit TRBD2. The length of the CDR3 is 15 residues. Germline CDR1 LGHNA, CDR2 YSLEER. The V segment lost 0 bases and the J segment 5 bases; nucleotides outside the gene matches: 3. CDR3 amino acids: CASSQEVLAGDTQYF. DNA of the CDR3: TGCGCCAGCAGCCAAGAAGTACTAGCGGGAGATACGCAGTATTTT.

The chain links TRBV18 to TRBJ1-3; D gene unclear. The V gene lost 6 bases and the J gene lost 7 bases, with 13 bases spanning the gap. The germline gives CDR1 KGHSH, CDR2 LQKENI. There are 13 residues in the CDR3. CDR3 amino acids: CASSPDAGNTIYF. The CDR3 nucleotides read TGTGCCAGCTCCCCCGATGCGGGTAACACCATATATTTT.

The gene calls are TRBV14 and TRBJ2-7, with 8 nucleotides matching TRBD1. Germline CDR1 SGHDN, CDR2 FVKESK. J was trimmed by 2 bases and V by 1 base; bases with no gene match: 10. The CDR3 contains 17 residues. The CDR3 DNA is TGTGCCAGCAGCCAAGCCCGTGGACAGGGAGGTACCTACGAGCAGTACTTC. Amino acid sequence: CASSQARGQGGTYEQYF.

The V gene is TRBV7-9, the J gene TRBJ1-1; 7 bases match TRBD1. Germline V gene sequence: CDR1 SEHNR, CDR2 FQNEAQ (reference sequence). The CDR3 length is 16 residues. Losses at the gene ends were 3 bases for V and 4 bases for J; bases not matched to a gene: 11. This CDR3 is CASSFVQDAGGTEAFF. The CDR3, as DNA: TGTGCCAGCAGCTTTGTTCAGGACGCAGGGGGCACTGAAGCTTTCTTT. Full variable domain (outside the CDR3, taken from reference TRBV7-9 and TRBJ1-1): DTGVSQNPRHKITKRGQNVTFRCDPISEHNRLYWYRQTLGQGPEFLTYFQNEAQLEKSRLLSDRFSAERPKGSFSTLEIQRTEQGDSAMYLCASSFVQDAGGTEAFFGQGTRLTVV.

The rearrangement uses TRBV10-3 and TRBJ2-1, with a tentative D call TRBD2 (7 bases). V was clipped by 6 bases and J by 10 bases, with 16 bases between them. From germline, CDR1 is ENHRY and CDR2 SYGVKD. CDR3 size: 13 residues. The CDR3 DNA sequence: TGTGCCATCAGAGGGGGGGTTACGTCAGAGCAGTTCTTC. This codes for CAIRGGVTSEQFF.

The chain employs TRBV28 and TRBJ2-5; 8 nucleotides agree with TRBD2. This CDR3 is 15 amino acids long. The V and J ends lost 5 bases and 2 bases, in that order; junction bases with no gene match: 7. Germline CDR1 MDHEN, CDR2 SYDVKM. CDR3 in amino acids: CASSRSVAGQETQYF. Written as DNA, the CDR3 is TGTGCCAGCAGTCGTTCAGTAGCGGGACAAGAGACCCAGTACTTC.

The chain couples TRBV4-3 to TRBJ2-3; no clear D. The V end lost 1 base, the J end lost 4 bases, and 6 bases lay between the germline ends. CDR3 size: 13 residues. Germline V gene sequence: CDR1 LGHNA, CDR2 YSLEER. The CDR3 here is CASSQAAPDTQYF. Written as DNA, the CDR3 is TGCGCCAGCAGCCAAGCCGCGCCAGATACGCAGTATTTT.

The J gene is TRBJ2-3, the V gene TRBV2; the D gene is possibly TRBD2 (5 bases). In germline, CDR1 is SNHLY, CDR2 FYNNEI. Between the trimmed V and J ends, which lost 7 bases and 2 bases, there was a span of 16 bases. The CDR3 has 15 amino acids. In nucleotides, the CDR3 is TGTGCCAGCACGTCGGGGAGTGGGTACACAGATACGCAGTATTTT. It is translated as CASTSGSGYTDTQYF.

The rearrangement uses TRBV6-6 and TRBJ2-7; 10 bases agree with TRBD2. The CDR3 contains 15 residues. J was trimmed by 6 bases and V by 6 bases; bases with no gene match: 11. Germline V gene lookup returns CDR1 MNHNY and CDR2 SVGAGI (reference sequence). The CDR3 coding sequence is TGTGCCAGCAGCCCGAATGCCGCTAGCGGGAGCGAGCAGTACTTC. Translating gives CASSPNAASGSEQYF.

The J gene is TRBJ1-2, the V gene TRBV5-4, with 9 bases that match TRBD1. The CDR3 contains 15 residues. After removal of 0 bases from V and 7 bases from J, the junction contained 7 bases not matched to a gene. CDR1 and CDR2 (germline): SGHNT, YYREEE (reference sequence). CDR3 sequence reads: CASSLAGGQGTGYTF. The CDR3 region has the DNA TGTGCCAGCAGCTTGGCCGGGGGACAGGGTACTGGCTACACCTTC.

The rearrangement uses TRBV7-9 and TRBJ2-7; 8 bases line up with TRBD2. V dropped 1 base and J dropped 6; count of bases not matched to a gene: 8. Germline-derived CDR1 and CDR2 are SEHNR and FQNEAQ (reference sequence). CDR3 length equals 15 residues. The CDR3 DNA reads TGTGCCAGCAGCTTAGTCGGGGGGGATCGGTTCGAGCAGTACTTC. The encoded protein is CASSLVGGDRFEQYF.

CDR3 DNA sequence: TGTGCCAGCAGCTTAGCAGGGTTGGTATCAGTCACTGAAGCTTTCTTT. Amino acid sequence: CASSLAGLVSVTEAFF. The chain is built from TRBV13 and TRBJ1-1; TRBD1 might be the D (5 bases). CDR1 and CDR2 (germline): PRHDT, FYEKMQ (reference sequence). The CDR3 is 16 residues long. The ends were cut back, 1 base at V and 4 bases at J, with 16 bases in the middle.

The chain joins TRBV5-1 to TRBJ2-1, with TRBD2 identical over 9 bases. The CDR3 has 18 amino acids. V dropped 5 bases and J dropped 7; count of bases not matched to a gene: 19. Germline V gene data show CDR1 as SGHRS and CDR2 as YFSETQ. The CDR3 here is CASRVLAGYMFTGNEQFF. The CDR3 nucleotides read TGCGCCAGCAGGGTCCTAGCGGGATATATGTTTACGGGGAATGAGCAGTTCTTC.

The rearrangement joins TRBV11-2 to TRBJ1-3, with D maybe TRBD1 (6 bases). The CDR3 has 15 amino acids. V lost 5 bases and J 5 bases, leaving 16 bases between the germline ends. Germline values: CDR1 SGHAT, CDR2 FQNNGV. CDR3 in amino acids: CASSPRRGDRNTIYF. The CDR3 nucleotides are TGTGCCAGCAGCCCCCGCAGGGGCGACCGAAACACCATATATTTT.

V usage is TRBV4-2 and J usage is TRBJ2-5; 10 positions agree with TRBD2. The CDR3 contains 17 residues. Germline-derived CDR1 and CDR2 are LGHNA and YNFKEQ. V trimming: 0 bases; J trimming: 4 bases; junction bases outside the gene matches: 8. CDR3 in DNA: TGTGCCAGCAGCCAAGACCCCCGGACTAGCGGAGGAGAGACCCAGTACTTC. Translated: CASSQDPRTSGGETQYF.